This TCR beta chain was obtained from a study of Ad26.COV2.S vaccination and SARS-CoV-2 variants. Whole-study context: Doses of Ad26.COV2.S were injected into muscle once or twice, 56 days apart.

Study-level findings and limits: Similar non-spike TCR breadth was seen in vaccine and placebo recipients. Vaccine recipients surpassed placebo recipients in spike-specific TCR breadth.

Concerning this clone itself: Antigen unknown.

Treatment: around 19 received Ad26.COV2.S at low or high dose, single or two shots; roughly five received placebo; per-sample allocation not given. The investigators took samples on day 63 after the first vaccine or placebo injection. TCRdb keeps only in-frame clones here, not all; method: immunoSEQ multiplex PCR. In the table there are 400,000 to 450,000 clones, roughly 88% of which are singletons. This CDR3 spans 14 amino acids. The sample consisted of peripheral blood, taken in a trial of Ad26.COV2.S vaccine versus placebo. The chain has TRBV21-1 and TRBJ2-7; TRBD2, the D gene given by the table, was not confirmed from the DNA. TRBV21-1 is tagged as a pseudogene. This clonotype was obtained from a person aged 18 to 59 who received the Ad26.COV2.S COVID-19 vaccine or a placebo. DNA of the CDR3: TGTGCCAGCAGCCCAAGCAATATTGAGGGCGAGCAGTACTTC. Its translation is CASSPSNIEGEQYF.